A selection of T cell receptor beta chains follows, all from one sample in a study of cytomegalovirus exposure and HLA in healthy donors. Profiling relied on immunoSEQ multiplex PCR, and the TCRdb table lists in-frame clones only, not all of them. This repertoire shows 250,000 or so clones, around nine tenths found once; its top ten account for 2% to 3%. Specimen: PBMCs. These receptors came from a man aged 18 to 29 in good health and CMV-seronegative. Both conserved end residues are part of each CDR3. Fields, in order: J gene, V gene, CDR3 protein.

TRBJ2-7,TRBV7-9,CASSIRGSYEQYF
TRBJ1-6,TRBV7-2,CASSHRTGEGSPLHF
TRBJ2-2,TRBV2,CASRGDSSNTGELFF
TRBJ1-1,TRBV9,CASSEQGNTEAFF
TRBJ2-7,TRBV4-1,CASSQRTGGRYEQYF
TRBJ2-7,TRBV27,CASSPRLGPYEQYF
TRBJ1-2,TRBV18,CASSLLRDKESTF
TRBJ2-7,TRBV14,CASSPVGSGQYF
TRBJ1-4,TRBV27,CASSGLTGLRAEKLFF
TRBJ1-3,TRBV4-3,CASSQQMINTIYF